Sequencing of this T cell receptor (gamma chain) was carried out in a study of Vδ1+ human thymocytes. The study, taken as a whole, reports: Around 18% of thymic delta-chain sequences were Vdelta2, with few Vdelta3, unlike blood Vdelta1+ controls. Thymic TRG and TRD repertoires appeared highly polyclonal, with Gaussian CDR3 length distributions. Donors shared many TRG clonotypes but few TRD clonotypes.

CDR3 size: 16 residues. In germline, CDR1 is EGSTGY, CDR2 YDSYTSSV. Unmatched junction bases numbered 12, after V lost 4 bases and J lost 0 bases. Turning to this clone: Its target is unknown.

Thymocytes were sorted as CD3+ TCRVdelta1+ TCRVdelta2- after alphabeta T cell depletion. Sequences come from RNA converted to cDNA by reverse transcription. CDR3 amplicons came from multiplex PCR with pooled V-gene forward and constant-region reverse primers. With CATT, TCRdb re-called clones from the multiplex PCR reads. Of around 11,000 gamma-chain clones in the sample, roughly 45% were seen once. The receptor comes from a boy under two years old who had congenital heart surgery. The sample consisted of Vdelta1+ gamma-delta thymocytes from the thymus. Subset defined: FACS-sorted CD3+ TCRalphabeta- TCRVdelta1+ TCRVdelta2- thymocytes. The chain has TRGV4 and TRGJ1 or TRGJ2. Here the J gene was assigned by germline matching of the DNA, as TCRdb has none. The CDR3 reads CATWDRPLRNYYKKLF. In DNA form, the CDR3 reads TGTGCCACCTGGGACAGGCCCTTAAGGAATTATTATAAGAAACTCTTT.